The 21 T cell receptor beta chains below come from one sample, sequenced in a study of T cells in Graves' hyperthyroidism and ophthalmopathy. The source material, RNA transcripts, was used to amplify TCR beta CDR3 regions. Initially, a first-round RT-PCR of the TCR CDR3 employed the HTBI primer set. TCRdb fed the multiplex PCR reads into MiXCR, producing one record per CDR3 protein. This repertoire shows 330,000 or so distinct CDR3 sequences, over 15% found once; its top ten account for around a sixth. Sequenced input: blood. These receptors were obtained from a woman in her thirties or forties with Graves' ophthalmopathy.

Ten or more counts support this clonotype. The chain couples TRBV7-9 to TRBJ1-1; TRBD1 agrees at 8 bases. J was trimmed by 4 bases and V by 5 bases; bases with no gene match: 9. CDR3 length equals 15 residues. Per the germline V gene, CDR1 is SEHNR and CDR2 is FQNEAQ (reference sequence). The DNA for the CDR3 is TGTGCCAGCAGCGGACAGGGTTGGGGGGCCACTGAAGCTTTCTTT. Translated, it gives CASSGQGWGATEAFF.

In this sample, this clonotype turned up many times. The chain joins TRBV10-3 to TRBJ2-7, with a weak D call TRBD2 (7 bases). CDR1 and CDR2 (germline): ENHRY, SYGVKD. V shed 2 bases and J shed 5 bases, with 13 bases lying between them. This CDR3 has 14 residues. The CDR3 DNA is TGTGCCATCAGTGAGGAGAGGGGGGGGCACGAGCAGTACTTC. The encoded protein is CAISEERGGHEQYF.

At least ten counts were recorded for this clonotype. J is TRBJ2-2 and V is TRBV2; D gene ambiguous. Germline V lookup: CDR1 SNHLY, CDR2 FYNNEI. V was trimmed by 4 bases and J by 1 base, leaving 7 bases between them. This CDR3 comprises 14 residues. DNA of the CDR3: TGTGCCAGCAGTGTGGCCGAGAACACCGGGGAGCTGTTTTTT. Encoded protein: CASSVAENTGELFF.

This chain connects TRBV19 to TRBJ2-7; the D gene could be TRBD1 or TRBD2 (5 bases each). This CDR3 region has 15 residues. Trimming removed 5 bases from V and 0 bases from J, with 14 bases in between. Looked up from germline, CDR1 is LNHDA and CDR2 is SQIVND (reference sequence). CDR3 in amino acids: CASSPGTSSSYEQYF. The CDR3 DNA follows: TGTGCCAGTAGTCCCGGGACGTCGAGCTCCTACGAGCAGTACTTC.

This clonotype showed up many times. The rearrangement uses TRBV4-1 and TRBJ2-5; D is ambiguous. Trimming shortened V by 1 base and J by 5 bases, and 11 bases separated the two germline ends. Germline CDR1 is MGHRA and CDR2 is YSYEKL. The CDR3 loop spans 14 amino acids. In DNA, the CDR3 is TGCGCCAGCAGCCAAGTTTGGGGTACGGAGACCCAGTACTTC. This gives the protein CASSQVWGTETQYF.

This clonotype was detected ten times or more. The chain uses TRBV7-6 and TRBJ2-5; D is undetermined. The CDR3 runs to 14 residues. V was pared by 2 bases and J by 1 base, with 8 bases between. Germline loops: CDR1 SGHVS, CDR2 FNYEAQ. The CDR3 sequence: CASSLLPFQETQYF. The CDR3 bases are TGTGCCAGCAGCTTACTACCCTTCCAAGAGACCCAGTACTTC. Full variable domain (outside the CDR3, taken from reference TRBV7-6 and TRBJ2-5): GAGVSQSPRYKVTKRGQDVALRCDPISGHVSLYWYRQALGQGPEFLTYFNYEAQQDKSGLPNDRFSAERPEGSISTLTIQRTEQRDSAMYRCASSLLPFQETQYFGPGTRLLVL.

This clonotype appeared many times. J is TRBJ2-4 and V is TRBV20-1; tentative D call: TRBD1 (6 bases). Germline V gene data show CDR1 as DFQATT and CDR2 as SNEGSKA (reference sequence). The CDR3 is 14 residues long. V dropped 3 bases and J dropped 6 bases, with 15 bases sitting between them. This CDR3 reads CSASLGQQLNIQYF. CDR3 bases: TGCAGTGCTAGCCTCGGACAGCAGCTAAACATTCAGTACTTC.

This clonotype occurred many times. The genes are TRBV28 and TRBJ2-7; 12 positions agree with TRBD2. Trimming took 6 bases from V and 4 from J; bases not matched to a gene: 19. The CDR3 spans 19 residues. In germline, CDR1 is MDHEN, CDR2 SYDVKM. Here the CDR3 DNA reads TGTGCCAGCAGCCCCATTTTAAAGACTAGCGGGAGTATTAAGTACGAGCAGTACTTC. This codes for CASSPILKTSGSIKYEQYF. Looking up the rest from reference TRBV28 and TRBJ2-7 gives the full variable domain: DVKVTQSSRYLVKRTGEKVFLECVQDMDHENMFWYRQDPGLGLRLIYFSYDVKMKEKGDIPEGYSVSREKKERFSLILESASTNQTSMYLCASSPILKTSGSIKYEQYFGPGTRLTVT.

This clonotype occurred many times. CDR3 protein: CASSESHIQYF. CDR3 DNA sequence: TGTGCCAGCTCAGAAAGTCACATTCAGTACTTC. The rearrangement uses TRBV18 and TRBJ2-4, with D unresolved. This CDR3 has 11 residues. V dropped 5 bases and J dropped 8 bases, with 7 bases sitting between them. The germline CDR1 and CDR2 sequences are KGHSH and LQKENI.

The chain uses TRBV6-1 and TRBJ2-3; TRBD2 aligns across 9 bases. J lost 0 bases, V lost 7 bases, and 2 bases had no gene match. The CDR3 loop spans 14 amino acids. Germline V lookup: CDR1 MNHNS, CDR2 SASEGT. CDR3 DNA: TGTGCCAGCACCACTAGCGGGAGCACAGATACGCAGTATTTT. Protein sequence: CASTTSGSTDTQYF.

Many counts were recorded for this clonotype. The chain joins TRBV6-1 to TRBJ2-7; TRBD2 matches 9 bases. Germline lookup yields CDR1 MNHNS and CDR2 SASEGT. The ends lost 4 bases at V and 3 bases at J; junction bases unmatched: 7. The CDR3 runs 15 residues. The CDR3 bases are TGTGCCAGCAGTGGCCTACTAGCGGGCCACTACGAGCAGTACTTC. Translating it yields CASSGLLAGHYEQYF.

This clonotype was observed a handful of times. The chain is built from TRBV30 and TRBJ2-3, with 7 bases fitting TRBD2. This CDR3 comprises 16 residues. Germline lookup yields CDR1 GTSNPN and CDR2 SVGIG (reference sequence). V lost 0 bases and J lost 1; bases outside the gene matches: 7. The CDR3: CAWSVLGGIGTDTQYF. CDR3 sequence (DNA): TGTGCCTGGAGTGTACTGGGAGGGATCGGCACAGATACGCAGTATTTT.

CDR3 amino acids: CASSLGTDIYEQYF. CDR3 in DNA: TGTGCCAGCAGCTTAGGGACAGACATCTACGAGCAGTACTTC. This rearrangement joins TRBV7-6 to TRBJ2-7; D is possibly TRBD1 (6 bases). The germline gives CDR1 SGHVS, CDR2 FNYEAQ. This CDR3 comprises 14 residues. V shed 1 base and J shed 3 bases, with 10 bases lying between them.

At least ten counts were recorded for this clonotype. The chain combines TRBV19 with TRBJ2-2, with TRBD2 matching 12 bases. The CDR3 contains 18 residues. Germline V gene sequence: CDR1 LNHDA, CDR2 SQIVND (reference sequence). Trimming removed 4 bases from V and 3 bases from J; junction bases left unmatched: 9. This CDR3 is CASSTKTSGRRYTGELFF. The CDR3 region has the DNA TGTGCCAGTAGTACAAAGACTAGCGGGAGACGGTACACCGGGGAGCTGTTTTTT.

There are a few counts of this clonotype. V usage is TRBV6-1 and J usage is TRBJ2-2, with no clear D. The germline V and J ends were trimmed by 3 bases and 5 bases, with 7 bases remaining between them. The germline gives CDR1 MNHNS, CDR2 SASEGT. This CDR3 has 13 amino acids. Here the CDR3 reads CASSDRETGELFF. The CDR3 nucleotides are TGTGCCAGCAGTGATAGGGAAACCGGGGAGCTGTTTTTT.

CDR3 residues: CASSWWTGGKAGELFF. In DNA, the CDR3 is TGCGCCAGCAGCTGGTGGACAGGGGGCAAGGCCGGGGAGCTGTTTTTT. The chain couples TRBV5-1 to TRBJ2-2, with TRBD1 matching over 11 bases. The ends lost 3 bases at V and 6 bases at J; junction bases unmatched: 7. The germline gives CDR1 SGHRS, CDR2 YFSETQ. The CDR3 loop spans 16 amino acids. Combining the CDR3 with reference TRBV5-1 and TRBJ2-2 gives the whole variable domain KAGVTQTPRYLIKTRGQQVTLSCSPISGHRSVSWYQQTPGQGLQFLFEYFSETQRNKGNFPGRFSGRQFSNSRSEMNVSTLELGDSALYLCASSWWTGGKAGELFFGEGSRLTVL.

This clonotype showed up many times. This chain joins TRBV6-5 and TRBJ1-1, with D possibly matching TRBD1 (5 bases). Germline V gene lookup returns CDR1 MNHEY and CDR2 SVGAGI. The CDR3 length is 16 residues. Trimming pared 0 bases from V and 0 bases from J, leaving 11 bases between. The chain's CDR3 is CASSYSGAGMNTEAFF. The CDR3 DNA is TGTGCCAGCAGTTACTCAGGGGCCGGGATGAACACTGAAGCTTTCTTT.

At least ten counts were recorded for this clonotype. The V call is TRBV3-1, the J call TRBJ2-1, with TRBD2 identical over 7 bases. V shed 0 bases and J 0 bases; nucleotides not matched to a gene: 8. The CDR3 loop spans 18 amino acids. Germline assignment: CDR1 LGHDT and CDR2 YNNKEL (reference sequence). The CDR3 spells CASSQDGVLASSYNEQFF. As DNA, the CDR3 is TGTGCCAGCAGCCAAGATGGGGTACTAGCGAGCTCCTACAATGAGCAGTTCTTC.

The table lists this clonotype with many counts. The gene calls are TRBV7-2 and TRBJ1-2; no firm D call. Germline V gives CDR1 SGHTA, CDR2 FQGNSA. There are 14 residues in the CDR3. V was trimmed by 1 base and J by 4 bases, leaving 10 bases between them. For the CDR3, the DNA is TGTGCCAGCAGCTTAGTTCCATCTGGCTATGGCTACACCTTC. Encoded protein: CASSLVPSGYGYTF.

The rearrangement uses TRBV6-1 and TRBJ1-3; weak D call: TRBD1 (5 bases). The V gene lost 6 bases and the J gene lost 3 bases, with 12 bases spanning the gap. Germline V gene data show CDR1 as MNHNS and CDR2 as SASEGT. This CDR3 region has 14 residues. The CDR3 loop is CASSNGGIGNTIYF. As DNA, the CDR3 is TGTGCCAGCAGCAATGGGGGGATTGGAAACACCATATATTTT.

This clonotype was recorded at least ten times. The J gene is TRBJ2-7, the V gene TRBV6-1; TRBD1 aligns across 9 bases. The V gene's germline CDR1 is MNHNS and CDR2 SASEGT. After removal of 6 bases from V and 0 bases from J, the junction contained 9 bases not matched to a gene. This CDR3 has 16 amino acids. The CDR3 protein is CASRDTGGESSYEQYF. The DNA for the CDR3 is TGTGCCAGCAGAGACACAGGGGGCGAAAGCTCCTACGAGCAGTACTTC.